This entry describes one T cell receptor (beta chain). The V gene's germline CDR1 is MNHNS and CDR2 SASEGT. The V end was cut by 6 bases, the J end by 4 bases, with 14 bases between. This CDR3 region has 14 residues. Time point in this sample: peripheral blood 6 weeks after treatment start. The data originate from a study of PD-L1 blockade in urothelial cancer. The authors spiked synthetic TCR analog templates into each PCR. Using immunoSEQ multiplex PCR, the repertoire was profiled, and TCRdb retains in-frame clones only, with some absent. Of approximately 120,000 clones in the sample, roughly 88% were seen once.

This sequence originates from a man aged 45-60 years with urothelial cancer. The chain employs TRBV6-1 and TRBJ2-3, with a tentative D call TRBD1 (5 bases). This specimen consisted of PBMCs, obtained around atezolizumab (anti-PD-L1) treatment. The DNA for the CDR3 is TGTGCCAGCAGACAGGCCATTGGGCCAGATACGCAGTATTTT. This codes for CASRQAIGPDTQYF.